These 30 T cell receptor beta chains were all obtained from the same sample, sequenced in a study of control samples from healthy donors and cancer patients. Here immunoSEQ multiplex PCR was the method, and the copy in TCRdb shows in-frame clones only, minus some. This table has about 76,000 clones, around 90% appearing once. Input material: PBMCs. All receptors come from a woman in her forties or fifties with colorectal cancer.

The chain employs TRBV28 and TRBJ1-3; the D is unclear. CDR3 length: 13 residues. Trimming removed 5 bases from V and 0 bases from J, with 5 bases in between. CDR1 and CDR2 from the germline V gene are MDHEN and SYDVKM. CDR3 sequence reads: CASSDSSGNTIYF. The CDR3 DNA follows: TGTGCCAGCAGTGATTCCTCTGGAAACACCATATATTTT. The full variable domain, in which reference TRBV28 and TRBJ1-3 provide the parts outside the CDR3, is DVKVTQSSRYLVKRTGEKVFLECVQDMDHENMFWYRQDPGLGLRLIYFSYDVKMKEKGDIPEGYSVSREKKERFSLILESASTNQTSMYLCASSDSSGNTIYFGEGSWLTVV.

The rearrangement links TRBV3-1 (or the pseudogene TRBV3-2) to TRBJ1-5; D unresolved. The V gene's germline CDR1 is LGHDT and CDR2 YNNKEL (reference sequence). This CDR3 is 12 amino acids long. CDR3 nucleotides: TGTGCAGAAGGTTATAGCAATCAGCCCCAGCATTTT. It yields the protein CAEGYSNQPQHF.

CDR3 DNA sequence: TGTGCCAGCAGCCCCGGACAGGGGTATTCGTACAGTTGGGACAATGAGCAGTTCTTC. It translates to CASSPGQGYSYSWDNEQFF. The chain joins TRBV7-2 to TRBJ2-1; 9 bases agree with TRBD1. The V gene end was trimmed by 5 bases and the J gene end by 5 bases; junction bases not matched to a gene: 19. This CDR3 has 19 amino acids. The germline gives CDR1 SGHTA, CDR2 FQGNSA.

CDR3 bases: TGTGCCAGCAGCCCTAGGACAAGCGGATCCTACAATGAGCAGTTCTTC. Protein sequence: CASSPRTSGSYNEQFF. The rearrangement links TRBV7-3 to TRBJ2-1; D may correspond to TRBD1 or TRBD2 (5 bases each). The CDR3 consists of 16 residues. The V end lost 5 bases, the J end lost 1 base, and 15 bases lay between the germline ends. Germline values: CDR1 SGHTA, CDR2 FQGTGA.

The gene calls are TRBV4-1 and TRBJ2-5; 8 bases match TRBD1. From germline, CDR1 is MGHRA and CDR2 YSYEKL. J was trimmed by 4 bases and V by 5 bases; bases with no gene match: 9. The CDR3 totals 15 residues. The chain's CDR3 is CASSSRTGISETQYF. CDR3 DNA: TGCGCCAGCAGCTCCCGGACAGGGATTTCAGAGACCCAGTACTTC.

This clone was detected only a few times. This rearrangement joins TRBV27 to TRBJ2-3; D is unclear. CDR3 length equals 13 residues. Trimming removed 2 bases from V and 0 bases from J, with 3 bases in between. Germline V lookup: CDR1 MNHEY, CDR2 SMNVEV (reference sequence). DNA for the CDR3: TGTGCCAGCAGTTTACTAAGCACAGATACGCAGTATTTT. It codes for CASSLLSTDTQYF.

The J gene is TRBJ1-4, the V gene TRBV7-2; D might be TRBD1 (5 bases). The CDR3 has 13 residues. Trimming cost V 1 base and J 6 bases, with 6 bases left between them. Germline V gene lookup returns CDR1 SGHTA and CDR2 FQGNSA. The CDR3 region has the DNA TGTGCCAGCAGCTTAGGCAGGGATGAAAAACTGTTTTTT. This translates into CASSLGRDEKLFF.

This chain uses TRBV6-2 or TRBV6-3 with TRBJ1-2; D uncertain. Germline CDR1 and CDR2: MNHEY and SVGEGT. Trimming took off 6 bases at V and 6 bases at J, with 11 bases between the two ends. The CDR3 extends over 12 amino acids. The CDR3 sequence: CASSQSPDGYTF. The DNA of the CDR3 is TGTGCCAGCAGCCAGAGTCCTGATGGCTACACCTTC.

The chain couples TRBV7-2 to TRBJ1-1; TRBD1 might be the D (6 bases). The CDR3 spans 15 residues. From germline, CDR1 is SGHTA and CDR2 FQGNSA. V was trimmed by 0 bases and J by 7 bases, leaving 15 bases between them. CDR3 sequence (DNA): TGTGCCAGCAGCTTAGCGGGGACACTACCAAGTGAAGCTTTCTTT. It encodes CASSLAGTLPSEAFF.

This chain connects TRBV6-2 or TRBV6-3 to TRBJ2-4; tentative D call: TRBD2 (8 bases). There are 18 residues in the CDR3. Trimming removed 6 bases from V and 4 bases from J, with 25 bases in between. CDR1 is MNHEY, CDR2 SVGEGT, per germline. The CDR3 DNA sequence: TGTGCCAGCAGACCTCTTAGCGGGGCAATCAGGGGGAAAAACATTCAGTACTTC. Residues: CASRPLSGAIRGKNIQYF.

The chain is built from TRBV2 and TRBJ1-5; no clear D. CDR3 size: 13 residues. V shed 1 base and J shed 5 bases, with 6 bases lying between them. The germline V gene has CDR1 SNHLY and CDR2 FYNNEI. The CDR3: CASSEGFYQPQHF. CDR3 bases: TGTGCCAGCAGTGAAGGGTTTTATCAGCCCCAGCATTTT.

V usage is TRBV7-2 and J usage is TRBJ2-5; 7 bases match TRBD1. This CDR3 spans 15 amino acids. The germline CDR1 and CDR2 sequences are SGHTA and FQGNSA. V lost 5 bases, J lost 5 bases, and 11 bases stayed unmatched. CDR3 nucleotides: TGTGCCAGCAGCCAACCGACAGGGATTGGCGAGACCCAGTACTTC. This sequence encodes CASSQPTGIGETQYF. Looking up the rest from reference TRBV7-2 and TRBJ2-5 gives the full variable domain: GAGVSQSPSNKVTEKGKDVELRCDPISGHTALYWYRQSLGQGLEFLIYFQGNSAPDKSGLPSDRFSAERTGGSVSTLTIQRTQQEDSAVYLCASSQPTGIGETQYFGPGTRLLVL.

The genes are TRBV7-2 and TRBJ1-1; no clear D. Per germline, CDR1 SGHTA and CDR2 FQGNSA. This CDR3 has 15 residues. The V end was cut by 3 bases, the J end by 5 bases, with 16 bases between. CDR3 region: CASSFGKGLRTEAFF. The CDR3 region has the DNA TGTGCCAGCAGCTTTGGGAAGGGTTTGAGAACTGAAGCTTTCTTT.

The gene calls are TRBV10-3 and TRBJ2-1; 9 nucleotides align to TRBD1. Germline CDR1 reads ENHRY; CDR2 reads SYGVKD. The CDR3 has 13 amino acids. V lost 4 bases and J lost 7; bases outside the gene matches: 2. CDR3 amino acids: CAISGGTGNEQFF. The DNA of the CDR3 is TGTGCCATCAGTGGAGGGACAGGGAATGAGCAGTTCTTC.

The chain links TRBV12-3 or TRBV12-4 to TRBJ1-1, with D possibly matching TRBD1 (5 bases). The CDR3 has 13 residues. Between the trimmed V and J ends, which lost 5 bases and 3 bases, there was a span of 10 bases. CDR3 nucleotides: TGTGCCAGCAGTCTGACAGTGGACACTGAAGCTTTCTTT. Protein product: CASSLTVDTEAFF.

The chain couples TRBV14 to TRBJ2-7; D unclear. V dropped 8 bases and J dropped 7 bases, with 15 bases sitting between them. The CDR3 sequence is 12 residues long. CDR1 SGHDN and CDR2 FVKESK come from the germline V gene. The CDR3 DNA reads TGTGCCAGCCCTTACGACGCGTGTGAGCAGTACGTC. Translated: CASPYDACEQYV.

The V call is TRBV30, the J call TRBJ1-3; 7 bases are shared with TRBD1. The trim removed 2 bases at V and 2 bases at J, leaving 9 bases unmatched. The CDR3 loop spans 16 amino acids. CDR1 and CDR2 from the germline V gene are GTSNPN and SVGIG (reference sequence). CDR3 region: CAWSLTGQAPGNTIYF. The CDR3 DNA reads TGTGCCTGGAGTCTGACAGGGCAGGCCCCTGGAAACACCATATATTTT.

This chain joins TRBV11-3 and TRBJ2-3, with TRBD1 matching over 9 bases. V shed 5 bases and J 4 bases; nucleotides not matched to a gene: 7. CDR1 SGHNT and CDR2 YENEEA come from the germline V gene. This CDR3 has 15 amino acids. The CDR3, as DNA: TGTGCCAGCAGCCTCCGACAGGGGGTCTCAGATACGCAGTATTTT. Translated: CASSLRQGVSDTQYF.

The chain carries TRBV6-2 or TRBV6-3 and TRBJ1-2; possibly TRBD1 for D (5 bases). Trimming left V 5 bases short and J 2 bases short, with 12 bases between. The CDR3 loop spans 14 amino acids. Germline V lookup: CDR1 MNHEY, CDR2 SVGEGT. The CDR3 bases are TGTGCCAGCAGTATCGGGACGGCAAACTATGGCTACACCTTC. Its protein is CASSIGTANYGYTF.

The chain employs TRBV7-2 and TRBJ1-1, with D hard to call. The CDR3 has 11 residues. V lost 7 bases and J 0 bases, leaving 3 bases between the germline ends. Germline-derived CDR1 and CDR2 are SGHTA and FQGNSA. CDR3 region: CASKLNTEAFF. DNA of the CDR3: TGTGCCAGCAAACTGAACACTGAAGCTTTCTTT.

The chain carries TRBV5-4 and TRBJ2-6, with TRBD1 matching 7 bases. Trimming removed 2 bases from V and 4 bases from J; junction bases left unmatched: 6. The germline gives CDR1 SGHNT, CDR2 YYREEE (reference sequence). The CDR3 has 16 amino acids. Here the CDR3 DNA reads TGTGCCAGCAGCTTAAAAGGGGGCGCCGGGGCCAACGTCCTGACTTTC. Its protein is CASSLKGGAGANVLTF. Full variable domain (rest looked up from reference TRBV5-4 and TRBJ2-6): ETGVTQSPTHLIKTRGQQVTLRCSSQSGHNTVSWYQQALGQGPQFIFQYYREEENGRGNFPPRFSGLQFPNYSSELNVNALELDDSALYLCASSLKGGAGANVLTFGAGSRLTVL.

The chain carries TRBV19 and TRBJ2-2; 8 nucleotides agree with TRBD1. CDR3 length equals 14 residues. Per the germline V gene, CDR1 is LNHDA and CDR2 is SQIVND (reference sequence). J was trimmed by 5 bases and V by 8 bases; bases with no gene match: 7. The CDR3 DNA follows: TGTGCCAGTGGACGGACAGGGACGACCGGGGAGCTGTTTTTT. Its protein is CASGRTGTTGELFF.

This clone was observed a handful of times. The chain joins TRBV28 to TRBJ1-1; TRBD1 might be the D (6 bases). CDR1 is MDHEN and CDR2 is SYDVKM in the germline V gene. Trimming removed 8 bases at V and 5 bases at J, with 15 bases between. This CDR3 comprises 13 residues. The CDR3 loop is CASVAGGRTEAFF. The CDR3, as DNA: TGTGCCAGCGTCGCCGGGGGGCGAACTGAAGCTTTCTTT.

CDR3 residues: CASSSRTQSLNEQFF. In DNA, the CDR3 is TGTGCCAGCAGCTCGCGGACCCAAAGTCTTAATGAGCAGTTCTTC. This chain uses TRBV7-8 with TRBJ2-1; no clear D gene. Germline loops: CDR1 SGHVS, CDR2 FQNEAQ. Trimming pared 4 bases from V and 7 bases from J, leaving 17 bases between. The CDR3 totals 15 residues.

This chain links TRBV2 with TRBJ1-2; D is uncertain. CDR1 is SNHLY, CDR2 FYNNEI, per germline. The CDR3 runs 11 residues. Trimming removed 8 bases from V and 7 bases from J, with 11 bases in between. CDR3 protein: CASARESGYTF. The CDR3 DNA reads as TGTGCCAGCGCTAGGGAGAGTGGCTACACCTTC. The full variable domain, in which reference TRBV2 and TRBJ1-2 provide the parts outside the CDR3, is EPEVTQTPSHQVTQMGQEVILRCVPISNHLYFYWYRQILGQKVEFLVSFYNNEISEKSEIFDDQFSVERPDGSNFTLKIRSTKLEDSAMYFCASARESGYTFGSGTRLTVV.

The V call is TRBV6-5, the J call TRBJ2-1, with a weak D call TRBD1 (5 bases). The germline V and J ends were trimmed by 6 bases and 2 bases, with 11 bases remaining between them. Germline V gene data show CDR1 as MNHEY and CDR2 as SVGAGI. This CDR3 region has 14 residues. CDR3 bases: TGTGCCAGCAGGGGGCCCCCGCCCTACAATGAGCAGTTCTTC. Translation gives CASRGPPPYNEQFF.

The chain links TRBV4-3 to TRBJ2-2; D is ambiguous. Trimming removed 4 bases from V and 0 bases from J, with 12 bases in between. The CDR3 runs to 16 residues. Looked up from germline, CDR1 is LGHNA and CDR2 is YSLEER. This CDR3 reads CASSPNPDSNTGELFF. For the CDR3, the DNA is TGCGCCAGCAGCCCTAATCCGGATTCGAACACCGGGGAGCTGTTTTTT.

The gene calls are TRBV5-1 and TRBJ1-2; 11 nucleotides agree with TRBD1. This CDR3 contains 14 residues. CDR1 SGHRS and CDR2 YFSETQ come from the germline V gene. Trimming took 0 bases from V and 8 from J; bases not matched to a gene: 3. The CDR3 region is CASSLGTGGYGYTF. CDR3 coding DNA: TGCGCCAGCAGCTTGGGGACAGGGGGCTACGGCTACACCTTC.

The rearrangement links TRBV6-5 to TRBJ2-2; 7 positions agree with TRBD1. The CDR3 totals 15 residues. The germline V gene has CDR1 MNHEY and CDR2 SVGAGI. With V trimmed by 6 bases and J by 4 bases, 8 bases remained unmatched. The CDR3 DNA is TGTGCCAGCAGAACTACAGGGGAGAGCACCGGGGAGCTGTTTTTT. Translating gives CASRTTGESTGELFF.

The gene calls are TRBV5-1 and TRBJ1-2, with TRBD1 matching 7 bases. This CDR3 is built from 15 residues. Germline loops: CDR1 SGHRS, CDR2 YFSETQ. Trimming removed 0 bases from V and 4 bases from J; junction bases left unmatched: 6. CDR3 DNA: TGCGCCAGCAGCTTGGCGGCAGGGGGAGGCTATGGCTACACCTTC. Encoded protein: CASSLAAGGGYGYTF.